This T cell receptor (beta chain) is drawn from a study of blood T cell repertoires in COVID-19. Turning to the study itself: COVID-19 samples collected from the United States, Italy and Spain covered acute and convalescent phases. T cells, B-cell-depleted T cells, or PBMCs supplied cDNA or gDNA.

J lost 7 bases, V lost 2 bases, and 14 bases had no gene match. The CDR3 totals 19 residues. The germline V gene encodes CDR1 MGHRA and CDR2 YSYEKL. Original analysis: Amplification with reference gene primers provided the estimates of nucleated cell counts. The assay was immunoSEQ multiplex PCR, and TCRdb's table has in-frame clones only and misses some. V and J calls and clone size are copied from that table; D and trimming were computed from the DNA. The data hold roughly 150,000 clones, with around 80% observed a single time. The sequencing input was peripheral blood. This sequence joins TRBV4-1 and TRBJ2-1; 13 bases match TRBD2. This TCR derives from a woman in her forties or fifties with acute or convalescent COVID-19. The CDR3 spells CASSQLTSGGALLHNEQFF. The CDR3 DNA follows: TGCGCCAGCAGCCAACTAACTAGCGGGGGGGCCCTACTCCATAATGAGCAGTTCTTC.